This T cell receptor (beta chain) derives from a study of cytomegalovirus exposure and HLA in healthy donors. This CDR3 has 14 residues. The trim removed 4 bases at V and 2 bases at J, leaving 4 bases unmatched. Germline V gives CDR1 SGHRS, CDR2 YFSETQ. 60 Vbeta and 13 Jbeta primers were used in PCR. TCRdb keeps only in-frame clones here, not all; method: immunoSEQ multiplex PCR. The data show 150,000 to 160,000 clones, around 74% seen once. This chain uses TRBV5-1 with TRBJ2-3, with 7 bases fitting TRBD2. The sequenced sample consisted of PBMCs. This receptor was identified in a man younger than 35 in good health and CMV-seronegative. As DNA, the CDR3 is TGCGCCAGCAGCGTCGGGACTACCACAGATACGCAGTATTTT. Protein: CASSVGTTTDTQYF.